These 18 T cell receptor beta chains were all obtained from the same sample, sequenced in a study of cytotoxic CD8 clonotypes in ibrutinib-treated CLL. Produced via immunoSEQ multiplex PCR; TCRdb's table is partial and in-frame only. The sample lists approximately 70,000 clones; about 84% were seen once. This specimen consisted of PBMCs, obtained at disease progression, from a patient treated with ibrutinib. The source of these receptors is a human donor with chronic lymphocytic leukemia.

The chain is built from TRBV5-4 and TRBJ2-7; 11 nucleotides match TRBD2. With 4 bases clipped from V and 4 bases from J, the junction kept 10 bases outside the gene matches. There are 16 residues in the CDR3. The germline V gene encodes CDR1 SGHNT and CDR2 YYREEE (reference sequence). CDR3 sequence: CASSVRYGTSGYEQYF. CDR3 nucleotide sequence: TGTGCCAGCAGCGTGAGGTATGGGACTAGCGGTTACGAGCAGTACTTC.

The chain joins TRBV7-2 to TRBJ1-2; 7 nucleotides agree with TRBD1. Germline V gene lookup returns CDR1 SGHTA and CDR2 FQGNSA. The CDR3 consists of 16 residues. V was clipped by 5 bases and J by 4 bases; unmatched bases: 13. The CDR3 coding sequence is TGTGCCAGCAGCAGCCTGACAGGGTGGGGCGGCTATGGCTACACCTTC. Translated, it gives CASSSLTGWGGYGYTF.

The rearrangement links TRBV5-8 to TRBJ2-2; D not certain. The CDR3 length is 14 residues. Trimming shortened V by 1 base and J by 4 bases, and 8 bases separated the two germline ends. CDR1 and CDR2 (germline): SGHTS, YDEGEE. The CDR3 sequence: CASSLITVTGELFF. The CDR3 bases are TGTGCCAGCAGCTTGATAACGGTCACCGGGGAGCTGTTTTTT.

Only a few counts were recorded for this clone. The gene calls are TRBV28 and TRBJ1-5; tentatively, D is TRBD1 (5 bases). The CDR3 is made up of 13 amino acids. The germline CDR1 and CDR2 sequences are MDHEN and SYDVKM. The germline V and J ends were trimmed by 6 bases and 1 base, with 7 bases remaining between them. DNA for the CDR3: TGTGCCAGCAGAAGGGACAGCAATCAGCCCCAGCATTTT. Translation: CASRRDSNQPQHF.

The chain joins TRBV5-1 to TRBJ2-3; D call uncertain. Deletions cut 2 bases from V and 4 bases from J, with 14 bases between. Germline values: CDR1 SGHRS, CDR2 YFSETQ. This CDR3 has 15 amino acids. DNA for the CDR3: TGCGCCAGCAGCTTATGGGATCCCTGGGCAGATACGCAGTATTTT. Its protein is CASSLWDPWADTQYF.

This clone was picked up a small number of times. For the CDR3, the DNA is TGCGCCAGCAGCCAAGAAAGAACAGTCAATAATTCACCCCTCCACTTT. As protein: CASSQERTVNNSPLHF. This chain uses TRBV4-1 with TRBJ1-6; D unresolved. Trimming left V 0 bases short and J 5 bases short, with 11 bases between. CDR1 and CDR2 from the germline V gene are MGHRA and YSYEKL. The CDR3 sequence is 16 residues long.

This rearrangement joins TRBV7-9 to TRBJ1-5; D unresolved. Trimming took 5 bases from V and 7 from J, leaving 9 bases between them. This CDR3 spans 12 amino acids. CDR1 is SEHNR, CDR2 FQNEAQ, per germline (reference sequence). The CDR3 here is CASSPEGQPQHF. The CDR3 bases are TGTGCCAGCAGCCCTGAAGGGCAGCCCCAGCATTTT.

This chain's CDR3 is CASSPLPQKQETQYF. DNA of the CDR3: TGTGCCAGCAGTCCGCTCCCTCAGAAGCAAGAGACCCAGTACTTC. V and J are TRBV27 and TRBJ2-5; D is uncertain. CDR1 MNHEY and CDR2 SMNVEV come from the germline V gene (reference sequence). The CDR3 totals 15 residues. The ends were cut back, 5 bases at V and 2 bases at J, with 15 bases in the middle.

J is TRBJ2-7 and V is TRBV7-2; D gene ambiguous. The germline V and J ends were trimmed by 4 bases and 0 bases, with 7 bases remaining between them. Per germline, CDR1 SGHTA and CDR2 FQGNSA. This CDR3 region has 13 residues. CDR3 sequence (DNA): TGTGCCAGCAGCTCCGACCTCTCCTACGAGCAGTACTTC. Translating gives CASSSDLSYEQYF.

The chain joins TRBV27 to TRBJ2-5; 13 bases agree with TRBD2. Per germline, CDR1 MNHEY and CDR2 SMNVEV (reference sequence). The CDR3 spans 17 residues. The trim removed 4 bases at V and 4 bases at J, leaving 9 bases unmatched. The CDR3 nucleotides read TGTGCCAGCAGTTCCCCAACTAGCGGGAGGGCCTCAGAGACCCAGTACTTC. Encoded protein: CASSSPTSGRASETQYF.

V and J are TRBV30 and TRBJ1-1; D may be TRBD1 (5 bases). Germline CDR1 and CDR2: GTSNPN and SVGIG (reference sequence). V was cut by 5 bases and J by 6 bases, with 13 bases left in between. This CDR3 has 12 residues. DNA for the CDR3: TGTGCCTGGGGGGCGAGGATCGCTGAAGCTTTCTTT. It specifies CAWGARIAEAFF.

V usage is TRBV4-1 and J usage is TRBJ1-2, with no clear D. CDR1 and CDR2 (germline): MGHRA, YSYEKL. CDR3 size: 15 residues. V gave up 0 bases and J gave up 6 bases, with 14 bases separating them. This CDR3 is CASSQDPGLVDGYTF. The CDR3 region has the DNA TGCGCCAGCAGCCAAGATCCCGGACTTGTGGATGGCTACACCTTC.

DNA for the CDR3: TGTGCCAGCAGCTCAAGAGACAGGCTCTCTGGAAACACCATATATTTT. This sequence encodes CASSSRDRLSGNTIYF. V gene TRBV7-9 combines with J gene TRBJ1-3, with D maybe TRBD1 (6 bases). Per germline, CDR1 SEHNR and CDR2 FQNEAQ (reference sequence). This CDR3 spans 16 amino acids. V was pared by 4 bases and J by 0 bases, with 13 bases between.

V is TRBV5-1 and J is TRBJ2-1; D unclear. Germline V CDR1 and CDR2: SGHRS, YFSETQ. This CDR3 has 16 amino acids. With 0 bases removed from V and 0 bases from J, the gap between germline ends came to 10 bases. The CDR3 reads CASSLDEASSYNEQFF. CDR3 bases: TGCGCCAGCAGCTTGGATGAGGCCAGCTCCTACAATGAGCAGTTCTTC.

This clone was seen once. The rearrangement links TRBV18 to TRBJ1-2; D is uncertain. Looked up from germline, CDR1 is KGHSH and CDR2 is LQKENI. V gave up 5 bases and J gave up 9 bases, with 13 bases separating them. The CDR3 spans 12 residues. The CDR3 is CASSGSENCYTF. CDR3 in DNA: TGTGCCAGCTCAGGGAGCGAAAATTGCTACACCTTC.

The chain employs TRBV18 and TRBJ1-1; D ambiguous. The ends were cut back, 4 bases at V and 2 bases at J, with 17 bases in the middle. The CDR3 sequence is 16 residues long. Germline loops: CDR1 KGHSH, CDR2 LQKENI. Here the CDR3 DNA reads TGTGCCAGCTCACTAAAACTAAGGACCTCTAACACTGAAGCTTTCTTT. It specifies CASSLKLRTSNTEAFF. The complete variable domain, with remaining parts taken from reference TRBV18 and TRBJ1-1, reads NAGVMQNPRHLVRRRGQEARLRCSPMKGHSHVYWYRQLPEEGLKFMVYLQKENIIDESGMPKERFSAEFPKEGPSILRIQQVVRGDSAAYFCASSLKLRTSNTEAFFGQGTRLTVV.

V is TRBV5-5 and J is TRBJ2-5, with D unresolved. Trimming removed 0 bases from V and 7 bases from J, with 16 bases in between. CDR1 is SGHKS and CDR2 is YYEKEE in the germline V gene (reference sequence). The CDR3 runs 15 residues. CDR3 coding DNA: TGTGCCAGCAGCTTGGCCATGTACGAATTACGGACCCAGTACTTC. Translation gives CASSLAMYELRTQYF. Full variable domain (outside the CDR3, taken from reference TRBV5-5 and TRBJ2-5): DAGVTQSPTHLIKTRGQQVTLRCSPISGHKSVSWYQQVLGQGPQFIFQYYEKEERGRGNFPDRFSARQFPNYSSELNVNALLLGDSALYLCASSLAMYELRTQYFGPGTRLLVL.

The rearrangement uses TRBV5-6 and TRBJ1-3; D is undetermined. Germline CDR1 SGHDT, CDR2 YYEEEE. CDR3 length equals 14 residues. V shed 5 bases and J shed 0 bases, with 9 bases lying between them. CDR3 loop: CASSYGDSGNTIYF. The CDR3 bases are TGTGCCAGCAGTTACGGAGACTCTGGAAACACCATATATTTT.